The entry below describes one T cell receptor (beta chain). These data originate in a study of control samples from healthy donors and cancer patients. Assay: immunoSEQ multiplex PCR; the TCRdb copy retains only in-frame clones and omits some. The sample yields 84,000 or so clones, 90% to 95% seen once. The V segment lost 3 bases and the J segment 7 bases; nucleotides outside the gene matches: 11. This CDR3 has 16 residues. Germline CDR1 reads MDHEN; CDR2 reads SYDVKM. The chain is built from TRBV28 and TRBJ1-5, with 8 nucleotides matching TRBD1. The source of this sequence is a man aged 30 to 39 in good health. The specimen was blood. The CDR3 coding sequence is TGTGCCAGCAGTTTCGGGCAGGGGGCGCGGAAGCAGCCCCAGCATTTT. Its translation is CASSFGQGARKQPQHF.